The 4 T cell receptor beta chains listed next were all sequenced from one sample in a study of PD-L1 blockade in urothelial cancer. Generated by immunoSEQ multiplex PCR, the TCRdb table keeps only in-frame clones and is missing some. The sample holds 75,000 to 90,000 clones, roughly 80% seen once. The sample in question was PBMCs, obtained around atezolizumab (anti-PD-L1) treatment. The receptors come from a man in his sixties or seventies with urothelial cancer.

The rearrangement joins TRBV10-3 to TRBJ1-1; 7 bases align to TRBD1. The germline V gene encodes CDR1 ENHRY and CDR2 SYGVKD. V lost 6 bases to trimming and J lost 1 base; unmatched junction nucleotides: 11. This CDR3 contains 16 residues. CDR3: CAISDLRQGSNTEAFF. The DNA for the CDR3 is TGTGCCATCAGCGATCTACGACAGGGCTCGAACACTGAAGCTTTCTTT.

The V gene is TRBV13, the J gene TRBJ1-1; no firm D call. Per the germline V gene, CDR1 is PRHDT and CDR2 is FYEKMQ (reference sequence). CDR3 length: 13 amino acids. V was clipped by 0 bases and J by 2 bases, with 4 bases between them. The CDR3 DNA sequence: TGTGCCAGCAGCTTAGGACAAAACACTGAAGCTTTCTTT. It encodes CASSLGQNTEAFF. Together with reference TRBV13 and TRBJ1-1, the CDR3 gives the full variable domain: AAGVIQSPRHLIKEKRETATLKCYPIPRHDTVYWYQQGPGQDPQFLISFYEKMQSDKGSIPDRFSAQQFSDYHSELNMSSLELGDSALYFCASSLGQNTEAFFGQGTRLTVV.

V usage is TRBV4-1 and J usage is TRBJ1-5, with D unclear. The CDR3 length is 16 residues. Trimming took off 1 base at V and 0 bases at J, with 10 bases between the two ends. The germline V gene has CDR1 MGHRA and CDR2 YSYEKL. The CDR3 nucleotides read TGCGCCAGCAGCCAAGGAATTCAGTATAGCAATCAGCCCCAGCATTTT. Translated, it gives CASSQGIQYSNQPQHF.

The chain recombines TRBV15 with TRBJ2-1; D unresolved. V shed 1 base and J shed 7 bases, with 5 bases lying between them. Germline values: CDR1 LNHNV, CDR2 YYDKDF (reference sequence). CDR3 length equals 12 residues. Written as DNA, the CDR3 is TGTGCCACCAGCAGAGGGAGTAATGAGCAGTTCTTC. This translates into CATSRGSNEQFF.